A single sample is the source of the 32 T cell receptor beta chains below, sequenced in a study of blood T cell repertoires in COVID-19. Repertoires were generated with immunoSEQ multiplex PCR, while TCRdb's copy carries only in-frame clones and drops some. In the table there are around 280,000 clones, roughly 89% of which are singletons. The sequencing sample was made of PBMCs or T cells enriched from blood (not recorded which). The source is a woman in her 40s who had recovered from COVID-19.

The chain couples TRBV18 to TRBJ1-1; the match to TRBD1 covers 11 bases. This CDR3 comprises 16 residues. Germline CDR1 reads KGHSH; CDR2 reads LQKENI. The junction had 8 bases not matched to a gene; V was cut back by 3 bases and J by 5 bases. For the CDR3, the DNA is TGTGCCAGCTCACCCGGGACAGGGGGATTGAGAACTGAAGCTTTCTTT. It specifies CASSPGTGGLRTEAFF.

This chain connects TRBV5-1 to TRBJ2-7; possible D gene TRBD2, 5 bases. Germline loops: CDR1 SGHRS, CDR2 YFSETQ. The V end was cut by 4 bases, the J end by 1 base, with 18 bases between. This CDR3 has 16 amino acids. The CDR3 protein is CASSVEIGWTSYEQYF. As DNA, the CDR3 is TGCGCCAGCAGCGTGGAAATAGGTTGGACTTCCTACGAGCAGTACTTC.

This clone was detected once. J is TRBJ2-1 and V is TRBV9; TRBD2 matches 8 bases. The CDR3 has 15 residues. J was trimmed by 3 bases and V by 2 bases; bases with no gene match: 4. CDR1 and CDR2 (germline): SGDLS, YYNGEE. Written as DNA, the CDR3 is TGTGCCAGCAGCGTTTTAGCGGGACTCTACAATGAGCAGTTCTTC. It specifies CASSVLAGLYNEQFF.

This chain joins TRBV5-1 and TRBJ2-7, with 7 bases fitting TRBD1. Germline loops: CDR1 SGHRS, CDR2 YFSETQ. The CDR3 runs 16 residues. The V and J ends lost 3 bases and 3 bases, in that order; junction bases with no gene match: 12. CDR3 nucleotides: TGCGCCAGCAGCTCCCCCTCCCAAACAGGGGTCTACGAGCAGTACTTC. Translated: CASSSPSQTGVYEQYF.

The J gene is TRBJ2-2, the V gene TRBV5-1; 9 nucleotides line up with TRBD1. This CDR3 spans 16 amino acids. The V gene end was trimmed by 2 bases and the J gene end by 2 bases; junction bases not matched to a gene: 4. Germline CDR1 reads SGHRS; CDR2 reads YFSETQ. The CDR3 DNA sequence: TGCGCCAGCAGCTTTACGACAGGGGGAAACACCGGGGAGCTGTTTTTT. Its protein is CASSFTTGGNTGELFF.

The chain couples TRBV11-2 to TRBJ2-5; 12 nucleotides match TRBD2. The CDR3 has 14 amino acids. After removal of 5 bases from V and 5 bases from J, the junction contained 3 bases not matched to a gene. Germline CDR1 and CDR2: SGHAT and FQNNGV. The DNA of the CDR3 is TGTGCCAGCAGCCCTAGCGGGAGGGGGGAGACCCAGTACTTC. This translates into CASSPSGRGETQYF. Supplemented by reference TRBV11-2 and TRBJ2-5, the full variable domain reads EAGVAQSPRYKIIEKRQSVAFWCNPISGHATLYWYQQILGQGPKLLIQFQNNGVVDDSQLPKDRFSAERLKGVDSTLKIQPAKLEDSAVYLCASSPSGRGETQYFGPGTRLLVL.

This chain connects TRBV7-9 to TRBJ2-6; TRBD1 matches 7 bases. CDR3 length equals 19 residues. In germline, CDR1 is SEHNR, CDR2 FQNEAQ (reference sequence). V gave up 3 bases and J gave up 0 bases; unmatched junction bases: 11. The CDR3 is CASSLGLRGQGSGANVLTF. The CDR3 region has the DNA TGTGCCAGCAGCTTGGGTTTGAGGGGGCAAGGCTCTGGGGCCAACGTCCTGACTTTC.

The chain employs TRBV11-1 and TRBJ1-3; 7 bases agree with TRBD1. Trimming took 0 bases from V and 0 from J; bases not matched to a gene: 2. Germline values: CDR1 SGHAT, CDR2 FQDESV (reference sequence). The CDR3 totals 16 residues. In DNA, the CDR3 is TGTGCCAGCAGCTTAGCGGGACAGAACTCTGGAAACACCATATATTTT. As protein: CASSLAGQNSGNTIYF.

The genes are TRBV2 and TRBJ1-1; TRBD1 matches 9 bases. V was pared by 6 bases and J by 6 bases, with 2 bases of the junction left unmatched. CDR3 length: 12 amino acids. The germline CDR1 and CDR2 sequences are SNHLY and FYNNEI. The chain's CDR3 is CASSNRGPEAFF. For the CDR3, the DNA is TGTGCCAGCAGCAACAGGGGGCCTGAAGCTTTCTTT.

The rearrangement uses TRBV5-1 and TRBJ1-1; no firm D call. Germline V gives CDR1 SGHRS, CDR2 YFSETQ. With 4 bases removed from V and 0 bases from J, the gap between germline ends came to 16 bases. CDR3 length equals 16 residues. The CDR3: CASSQHNSDMNTEAFF. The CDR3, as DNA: TGCGCCAGCAGCCAGCACAATTCCGACATGAACACTGAAGCTTTCTTT.

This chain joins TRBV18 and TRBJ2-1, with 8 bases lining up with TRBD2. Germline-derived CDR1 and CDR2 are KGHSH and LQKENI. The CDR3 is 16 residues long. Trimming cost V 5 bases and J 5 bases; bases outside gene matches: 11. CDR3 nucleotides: TGTGCCAGCTCATCCGGGGGGGGACTCCTGAACAATGAGCAGTTCTTC. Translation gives CASSSGGGLLNNEQFF.

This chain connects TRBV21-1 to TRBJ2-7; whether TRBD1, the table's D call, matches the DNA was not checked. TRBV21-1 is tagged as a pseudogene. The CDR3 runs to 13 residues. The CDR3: CASRNRGHYEQYF. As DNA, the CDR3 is TGTGCCAGCAGGAACAGGGGGCACTACGAGCAGTACTTC.

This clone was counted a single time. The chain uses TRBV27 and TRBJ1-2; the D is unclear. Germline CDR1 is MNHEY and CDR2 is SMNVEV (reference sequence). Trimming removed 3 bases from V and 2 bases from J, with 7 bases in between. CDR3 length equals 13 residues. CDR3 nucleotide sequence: TGTGCCAGCAGTTTCTCGGTAAACTATGGCTACACCTTC. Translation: CASSFSVNYGYTF.

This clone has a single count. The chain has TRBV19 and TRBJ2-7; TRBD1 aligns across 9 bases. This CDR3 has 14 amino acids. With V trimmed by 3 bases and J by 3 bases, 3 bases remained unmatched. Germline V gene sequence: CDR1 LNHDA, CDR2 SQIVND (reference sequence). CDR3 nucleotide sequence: TGTGCCAGTAGTATGACAGGGGGTATCTACGAGCAGTACTTC. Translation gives CASSMTGGIYEQYF.

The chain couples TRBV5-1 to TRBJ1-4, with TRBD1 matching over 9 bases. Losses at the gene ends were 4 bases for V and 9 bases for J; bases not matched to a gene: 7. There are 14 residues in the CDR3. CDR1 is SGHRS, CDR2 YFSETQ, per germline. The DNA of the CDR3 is TGCGCCAGCAGCATATCCGGGACAGGGAAAAAACTGTTTTTT. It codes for CASSISGTGKKLFF.

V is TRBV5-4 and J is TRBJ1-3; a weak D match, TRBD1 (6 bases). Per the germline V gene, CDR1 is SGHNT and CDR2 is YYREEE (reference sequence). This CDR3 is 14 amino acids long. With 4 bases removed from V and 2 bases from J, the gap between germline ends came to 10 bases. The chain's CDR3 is CASSIQGTGNTIYF. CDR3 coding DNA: TGTGCCAGCAGCATACAGGGAACTGGAAACACCATATATTTT. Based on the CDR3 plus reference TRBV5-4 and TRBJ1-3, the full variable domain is ETGVTQSPTHLIKTRGQQVTLRCSSQSGHNTVSWYQQALGQGPQFIFQYYREEENGRGNFPPRFSGLQFPNYSSELNVNALELDDSALYLCASSIQGTGNTIYFGEGSWLTVV.

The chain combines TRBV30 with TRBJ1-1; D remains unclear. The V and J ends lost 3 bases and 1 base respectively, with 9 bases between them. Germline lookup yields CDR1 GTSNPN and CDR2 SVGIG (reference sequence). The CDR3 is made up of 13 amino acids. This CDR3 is CAWRSHPNTEAFF. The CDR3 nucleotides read TGTGCCTGGAGGTCACATCCGAACACTGAAGCTTTCTTT.

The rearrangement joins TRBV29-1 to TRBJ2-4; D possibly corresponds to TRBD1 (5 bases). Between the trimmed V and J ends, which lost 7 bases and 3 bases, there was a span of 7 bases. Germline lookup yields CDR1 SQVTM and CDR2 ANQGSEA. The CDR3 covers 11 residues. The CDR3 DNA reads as TGCAGCGGACAGTTCAAAAACATTCAGTACTTC. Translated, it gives CSGQFKNIQYF.

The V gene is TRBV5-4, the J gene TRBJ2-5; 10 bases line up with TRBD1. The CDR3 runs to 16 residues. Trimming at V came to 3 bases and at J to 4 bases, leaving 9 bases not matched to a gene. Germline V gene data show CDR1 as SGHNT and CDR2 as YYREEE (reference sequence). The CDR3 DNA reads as TGTGCCAGCAGCTATGGGGGCGGACAGGGGGGAGAGACCCAGTACTTC. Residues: CASSYGGGQGGETQYF.

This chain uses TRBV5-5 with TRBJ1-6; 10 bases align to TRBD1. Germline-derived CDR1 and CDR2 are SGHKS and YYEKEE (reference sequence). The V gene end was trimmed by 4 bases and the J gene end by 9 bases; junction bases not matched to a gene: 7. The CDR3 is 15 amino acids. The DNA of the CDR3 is TGTGCCAGCAGCACGATGACAGGGGGCGTTTCACCCCTCCACTTT. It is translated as CASSTMTGGVSPLHF.

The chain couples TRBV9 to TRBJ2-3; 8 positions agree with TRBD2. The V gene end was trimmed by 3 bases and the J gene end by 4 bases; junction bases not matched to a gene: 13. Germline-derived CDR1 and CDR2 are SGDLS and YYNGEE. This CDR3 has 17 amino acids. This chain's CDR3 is CASSGPGAGGIADTQYF. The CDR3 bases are TGTGCCAGCAGCGGCCCTGGTGCGGGAGGTATCGCAGATACGCAGTATTTT.

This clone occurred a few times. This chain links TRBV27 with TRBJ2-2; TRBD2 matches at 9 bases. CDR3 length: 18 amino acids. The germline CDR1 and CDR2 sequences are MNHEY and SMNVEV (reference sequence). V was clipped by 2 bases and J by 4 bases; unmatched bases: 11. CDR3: CASSLIATSGSVTGELFF. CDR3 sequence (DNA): TGTGCCAGCAGTTTAATTGCGACTAGCGGCTCGGTCACCGGGGAGCTGTTTTTT.

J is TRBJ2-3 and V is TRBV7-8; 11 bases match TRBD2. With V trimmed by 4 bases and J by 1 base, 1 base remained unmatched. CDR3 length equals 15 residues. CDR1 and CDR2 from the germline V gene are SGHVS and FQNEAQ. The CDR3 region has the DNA TGTGCCAGCAGCTCGACTAGCGGGGGCACAGATACGCAGTATTTT. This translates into CASSSTSGGTDTQYF. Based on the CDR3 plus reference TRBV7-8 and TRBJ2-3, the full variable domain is GAGVSQSPRYKVAKRGQDVALRCDPISGHVSLFWYQQALGQGPEFLTYFQNEAQLDKSGLPSDRFFAERPEGSVSTLKIQRTQQEDSAVYLCASSSTSGGTDTQYFGPGTRLTVL.

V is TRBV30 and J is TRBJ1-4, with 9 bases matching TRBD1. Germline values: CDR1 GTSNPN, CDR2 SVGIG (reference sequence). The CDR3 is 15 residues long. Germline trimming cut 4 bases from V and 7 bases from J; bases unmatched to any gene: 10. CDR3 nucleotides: TGTGCCTGGAAAGGTGGCGGGACAGGGTCTGAAAAACTGTTTTTT. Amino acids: CAWKGGGTGSEKLFF.

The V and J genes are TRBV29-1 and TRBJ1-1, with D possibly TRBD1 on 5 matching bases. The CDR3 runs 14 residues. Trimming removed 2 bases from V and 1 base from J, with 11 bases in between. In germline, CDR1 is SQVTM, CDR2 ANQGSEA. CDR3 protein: CSVESYDRNTEAFF. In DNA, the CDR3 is TGCAGCGTTGAATCCTATGACAGGAACACTGAAGCTTTCTTT.

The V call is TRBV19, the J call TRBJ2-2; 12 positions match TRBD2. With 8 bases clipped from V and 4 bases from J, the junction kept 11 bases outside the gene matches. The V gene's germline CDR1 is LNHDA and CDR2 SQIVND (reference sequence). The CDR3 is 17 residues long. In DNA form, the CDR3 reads TGTGCCAGTGCTCGACTAGCGGGGGACCGCGGCACCGGGGAGCTGTTTTTT. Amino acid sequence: CASARLAGDRGTGELFF.

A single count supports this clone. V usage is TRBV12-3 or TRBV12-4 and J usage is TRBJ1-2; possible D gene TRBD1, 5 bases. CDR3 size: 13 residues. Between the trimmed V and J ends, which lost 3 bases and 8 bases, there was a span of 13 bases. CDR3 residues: CASSFLSGQGYTF. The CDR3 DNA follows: TGTGCCAGCAGTTTCCTGTCAGGGCAGGGCTACACCTTC.

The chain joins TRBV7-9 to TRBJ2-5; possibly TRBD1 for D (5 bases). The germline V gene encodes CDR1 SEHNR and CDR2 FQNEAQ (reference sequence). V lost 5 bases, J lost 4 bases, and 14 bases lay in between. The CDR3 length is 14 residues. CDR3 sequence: CASSLEWGPETQYF. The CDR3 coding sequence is TGTGCCAGCAGCCTCGAATGGGGCCCAGAGACCCAGTACTTC.

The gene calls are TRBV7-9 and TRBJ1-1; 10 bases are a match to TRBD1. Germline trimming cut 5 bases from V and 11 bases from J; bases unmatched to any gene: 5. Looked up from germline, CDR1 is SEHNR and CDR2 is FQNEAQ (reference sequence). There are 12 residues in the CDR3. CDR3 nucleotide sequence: TGTGCCAGCAGCCCAGGACAGGGGGTGGCTTTCTTT. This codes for CASSPGQGVAFF.

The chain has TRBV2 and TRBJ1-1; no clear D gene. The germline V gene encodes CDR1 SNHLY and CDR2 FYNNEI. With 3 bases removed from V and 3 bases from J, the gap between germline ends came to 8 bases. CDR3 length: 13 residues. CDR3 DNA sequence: TGTGCCAGCAGTGATTGGCAGGACACTGAAGCTTTCTTT. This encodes CASSDWQDTEAFF.

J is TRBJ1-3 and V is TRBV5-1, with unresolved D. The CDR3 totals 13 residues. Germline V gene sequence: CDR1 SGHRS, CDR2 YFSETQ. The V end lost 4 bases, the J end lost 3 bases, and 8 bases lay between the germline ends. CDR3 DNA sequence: TGCGCCAGCAGCGCAGAAAATGGAAACACCATATATTTT. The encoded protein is CASSAENGNTIYF. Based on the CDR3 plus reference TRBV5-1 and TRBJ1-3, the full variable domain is KAGVTQTPRYLIKTRGQQVTLSCSPISGHRSVSWYQQTPGQGLQFLFEYFSETQRNKGNFPGRFSGRQFSNSRSEMNVSTLELGDSALYLCASSAENGNTIYFGEGSWLTVV.

The DNA for the CDR3 is TGTGCCATCAGTGAGTTCCGGGACAGGGGGCTCGAGCAGTACTTC. The encoded protein is CAISEFRDRGLEQYF. This rearrangement joins TRBV10-3 to TRBJ2-7; TRBD1 agrees at 12 bases. Trimming took 1 base from V and 6 from J; bases not matched to a gene: 4. The CDR3 length is 15 residues. Germline V gene data show CDR1 as ENHRY and CDR2 as SYGVKD.